This T cell receptor (beta chain) stems from a study of OX40 agonist ivuxolimab in advanced cancers. General notes on the study: Ivuxolimab, which targeted the costimulatory receptor OX40 (CD134), was an agonistic, fully human IgG2 monoclonal antibody. The monotherapy dose-escalation portion (N of about 50 patients) of the phase I ivuxolimab trial is reported in the paper. Peripheral TCRbeta sequencing aimed to test whether ivuxolimab altered TCR sequence diversity and caused clonal T-cell expansion. Among the roughly 52 dose-escalation patients, some 19 had hepatocellular carcinoma, about 15 melanoma, 9 renal cell carcinoma and 9 head and neck cancer. Prior anti-PD-1, anti-PD-L1 or anti-CTLA-4 therapy was permitted, and checkpoint inhibitors had been received by 30% to 40% of dose-escalation patients. In the dose-escalation cohort, 75% to 85% of patients were male, and the mean age was around 60 years with a range of roughly 23 to 79. Intravenous ivuxolimab was administered to patients every 2 weeks at six dose levels: 0.01, 0.1, 0.3, 1.5, 3 and 10 mg/kg. Partial responses were achieved by three dose-escalation patients, of whom one had hepatocellular carcinoma and two had cutaneous melanoma.

The CDR3 covers 13 residues, taking in both the cysteine and the phenylalanine. The retained sequence is limited to the CDR3, 39 bases, with the frame set at the first base. From a lookup of the germline V gene, CDR1 and CDR2 are SGHTA and FQGNSA. V sheds 3 bases and J sheds 5 bases, leaving 8 bases between their ends. For sequencing of the TCRbeta CDR3 region, genomic DNA was extracted from the sorted cells. The immunoSEQ Assay was used for sequencing of TCRbeta CDR3 regions. TCRdb's version of the immuneACCESS table is confined to in-frame rearrangements and falls short of the full clone set. An unresolved V gene accounts for under half of the shortfall where checked; the remainder is of unknown origin. The sample records 100,000 to 150,000 clones, just over 90% of which are singletons. The ten most abundant clones make up more than 0.9% of the sample. The trial excluded patients who had a history of autoimmune disease or were on systemic immunosuppression. Peripheral blood for TCR sequencing was collected from all dose cohorts at baseline, on cycle 4 day 1, and on cycle 7 day 1. The samples were taken from a phase I, first-in-human, multicenter, open-label dose-escalation trial of ivuxolimab. The trial enrolled adults with locally advanced or metastatic head and neck squamous cell, hepatocellular, melanoma or renal cell carcinoma. Before TCR sequencing, CD4+ and CD8+ T cells were separately sorted from peripheral blood.

General conclusions and limits of the study: On average, CD8+ T cells showed more expanded clones than CD4+ T cells after ivuxolimab. The antigen specificity of the peripheral T cells that underwent clonal expansion was not determined. At doses of 0.1 to 3.0 mg/kg, clonal expansion of both CD4+ and CD8+ T cells in blood was seen between baseline and week 6. Low levels of normalized T-cell clonal expansion were also seen in some patients who did not respond. In partial responders in the 0.1-3.0 mg/kg groups, normalized peripheral clonal expansion was found to be among the lowest, especially among CD8+ T cells.

Concerning this clone: Its target antigen remains unknown. Base qualities are not recorded, but no much larger clone differs from it by a single base.

The TCR originated in an adult with an advanced solid tumor such as melanoma, head and neck, liver or kidney cancer. The receptor chain draws on TRBV7-2 and TRBJ2-1; no D gene can be assigned with confidence. This specimen consisted of CD4+ or CD8+ T cells sorted from blood, obtained in a trial of the OX40 agonist ivuxolimab. The nucleotides read TGTGCCAGCAGCTTCGGACGGGACAATGAGCAGTTCTTC. The translation is CASSFGRDNEQFF.